The rows below give T cell receptor beta chains drawn from one sample of a study of T cell repertoires in cytomegalovirus infection. TCRdb called the reads again in MiXCR, with one record for every CDR3 protein. The repertoire holds hundreds of thousands of distinct CDR3 sequences, with 20% to 30% as singletons. The specimen sequenced was CD8+ T cells from PBMCs. The receptors come from a human donor in good health (CMV status not recorded). Some clones in this sample may be carry-over from other donors' samples. CDR3s include the opening cysteine and the closing phenylalanine or tryptophan.

j_gene,v_gene,CDR3aa
TRBJ2-2,TRBV7-9,CASRGQGNAGELFF
TRBJ2-5,TRBV29-1,CSVEVGDRLAGELRRSETQYF
TRBJ1-2,TRBV14,CASSQDQRATYGYTF
TRBJ2-3,TRBV5-4,CASSDDPTDTQYF
TRBJ2-1,TRBV5-5,CASSPGDYVGNEQFF
TRBJ1-6,TRBV4-1,CASSQEWGSYNSPLHF
TRBJ1-1,TRBV6-5,CASISEQGPTEAFF
TRBJ1-1,TRBV28,CASSAAAGTAYYTEAFF
TRBJ2-6,TRBV28,CASRLDDSGANVLTF
TRBJ2-1,TRBV7-9,CASSLELEHEQFF
TRBJ1-3,TRBV6-2/TRBV6-3,CASSGGRSSGNTIYF
TRBJ1-1,TRBV7-9,CASSDIDRPTEAFF
TRBJ2-1,TRBV5-6,CASSSGRPSNEQFF
TRBJ2-2,TRBV6-1,CASIQMNTGELFF
TRBJ1-1,TRBV7-8,CASSLASSWSRGTEAFF
TRBJ1-1,TRBV27,CASSWGTAIHTEAFF
TRBJ1-1,TRBV7-9,CASSSASWLSNTEAFF
TRBJ2-6,TRBV5-1,CASSMDPSGANVLTF
TRBJ2-1,TRBV4-3,CASSLAGRGYNEQFF
TRBJ2-1,TRBV4-3,CASSQEARGNEQFF
TRBJ2-1,TRBV6-6,CASSYSILAGAKSSYNEQFF
TRBJ2-3,TRBV6-2/TRBV6-3,CASSPQARESTDTQYF
TRBJ1-2,TRBV20-1,CSARRSGQGMHGYTF
TRBJ2-1,TRBV10-3,CAIRGSYNEQFF
TRBJ2-5,TRBV7-9,CASSSEKGGGPRETQYF
TRBJ2-2,TRBV24-1,CATSDYEDLANTGELFF
TRBJ1-5,TRBV27,CASSFLSTDQPQHF
TRBJ1-2,TRBV28,CASSYQTGAYGYTF
TRBJ2-4,TRBV5-3,CASSVTGGADIQYF
TRBJ2-1,TRBV7-9,CASSKGGPYNEQFF
TRBJ1-1,TRBV5-1,CASSLTGADEAFF
TRBJ1-1,TRBV7-6,CASSLDLGLNTEAFF
TRBJ1-2,TRBV20-1,CSARGGTGHYGYTF
TRBJ2-6,TRBV7-3,CASSPNPLIDVLTF
TRBJ1-6,TRBV20-1,CSASFVGVELNSPLHF
TRBJ2-1,TRBV12-3/TRBV12-4,CASSKGGEQFF
TRBJ1-5,TRBV6-5,CASSYSGDYQPQHF
TRBJ2-1,TRBV6-2/TRBV6-3,CASRPRDAYYNEQFF
TRBJ1-6,TRBV28,CASRFQIGRNSPLHF
TRBJ2-5,TRBV24-1,CATSDRTEETQYF
TRBJ1-2,TRBV12-3/TRBV12-4,CASSRDRENYGYTF
TRBJ2-3,TRBV7-6,CASSLAATPSTDTQYF
TRBJ2-1,TRBV2,CASSLTSGGPNEQFF
TRBJ1-2,TRBV12-3/TRBV12-4,CASSLGRRAGYTF
TRBJ2-5,TRBV7-9,CASSSPEGAKETQYF
TRBJ1-1,TRBV7-6,CASSPGVTEAFF
TRBJ2-7,TRBV12-3/TRBV12-4,CASSLPGLLYEQYF
TRBJ1-6,TRBV10-3,CAISEARSSYNSPLHF
TRBJ2-7,TRBV19,CASSTYPPGDFSYEQYF
TRBJ2-3,TRBV7-2,CASSLDRDLGTDTQYF
TRBJ2-1,TRBV7-3,CASSSMLSEQFF
TRBJ1-2,TRBV12-3/TRBV12-4,CASTQVGLSYGYTF
TRBJ1-2,TRBV7-9,CASSEDREVDGYTF
TRBJ1-5,TRBV7-4,CVSSLAGVGQPQHF
TRBJ1-2,TRBV7-2,CASSLATASWGDYGYTF
TRBJ1-3,TRBV9,CASSVGGGSGNTIYF
TRBJ2-7,TRBV2,CASTFPDGPTYEQYF